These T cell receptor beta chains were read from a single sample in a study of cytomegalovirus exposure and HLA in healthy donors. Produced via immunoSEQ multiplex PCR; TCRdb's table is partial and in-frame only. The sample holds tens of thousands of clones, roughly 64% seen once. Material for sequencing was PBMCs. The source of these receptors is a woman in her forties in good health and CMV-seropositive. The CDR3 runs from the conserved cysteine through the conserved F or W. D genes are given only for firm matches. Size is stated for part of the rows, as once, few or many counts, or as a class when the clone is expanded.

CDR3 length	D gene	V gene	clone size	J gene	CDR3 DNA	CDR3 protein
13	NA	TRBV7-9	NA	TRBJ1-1	TGTGCCAGCAGCTCAACAGAGAACACTGAAGCTTTCTTT	CASSSTENTEAFF
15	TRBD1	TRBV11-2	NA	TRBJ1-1	TGTGCCAGCAGCGCCCGGGACAGGGGGAACACTGAAGCTTTCTTT	CASSARDRGNTEAFF
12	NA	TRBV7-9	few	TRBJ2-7	TGTGCCAGCAGCTTATCCGGGTACGAGCAGTACTTC	CASSLSGYEQYF
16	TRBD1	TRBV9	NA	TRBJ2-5	TGTGCCAGCAGCGTAGAAGGCAGGGGGTGGCAAGAGACCCAGTACTTC	CASSVEGRGWQETQYF
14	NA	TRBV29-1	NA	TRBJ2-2	TGCAGCGCCAACATAGACAGGAACACCGGGGAGCTGTTTTTT	CSANIDRNTGELFF
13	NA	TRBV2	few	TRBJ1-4	TGTGCCAGCAGCCTACAGGGTAATGAAAAACTGTTTTTT	CASSLQGNEKLFF
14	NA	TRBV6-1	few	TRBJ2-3	TGTGCCAGTGCGAGGGGGGGGATCACAGATACGCAGTATTTT	CASARGGITDTQYF
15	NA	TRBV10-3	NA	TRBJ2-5	TGTGCCATCAGTGAGTCGGTTCAGGGCAGGGAGACCCAGTACTTC	CAISESVQGRETQYF
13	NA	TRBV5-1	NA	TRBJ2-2	TGCGCCAGCAGCCCAACAGACACCGGGGAGCTGTTTTTT	CASSPTDTGELFF
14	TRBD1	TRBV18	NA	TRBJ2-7	TGTGCCAGCTCACCTCAGGGGGCTGCCTACGAGCAGTACTTC	CASSPQGAAYEQYF
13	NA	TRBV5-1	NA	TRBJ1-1	TGCGCCAGCAGCTTGGAAGGGAGCACTGAAGCTTTCTTT	CASSLEGSTEAFF
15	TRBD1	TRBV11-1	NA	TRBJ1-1	TGTGCCAGCAGCACGCGACAGGGGGCGAACACTGAAGCTTTCTTT	CASSTRQGANTEAFF
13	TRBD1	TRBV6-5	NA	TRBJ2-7	TGTGCCAGCAGAGGGGACAGGGAGGGCGAGCAGTACTTC	CASRGDREGEQYF
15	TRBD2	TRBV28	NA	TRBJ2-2	TGTGCCAGCAAACTAGCGGGAGCTGGCACCGGGGAGCTGTTTTTT	CASKLAGAGTGELFF
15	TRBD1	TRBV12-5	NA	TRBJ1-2	TGTGCTAGTGGTTTGGTTGGACAGGGAGAGAATGGCTACACCTTC	CASGLVGQGENGYTF
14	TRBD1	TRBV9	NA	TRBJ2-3	TGTGCCAGCAGCACCGGACAGGGGGCTGATACGCAGTATTTT	CASSTGQGADTQYF
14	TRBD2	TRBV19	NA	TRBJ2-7	TGTGCCAGTAGTATACTAGCGGGAGTAAACGAGCAGTACTTC	CASSILAGVNEQYF
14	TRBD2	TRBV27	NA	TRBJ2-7	TGTGCCAGCAGTTTAGCGGGAGGGTTTAGCGAGCAGTACTTC	CASSLAGGFSEQYF
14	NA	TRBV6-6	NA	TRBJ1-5	TGTGCCAGCAGTTACACACAGGTTGAAAAGCCCCAGCATTTT	CASSYTQVEKPQHF
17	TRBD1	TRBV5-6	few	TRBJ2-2	TGTGCCAGCAGCAGAGGGACAGGGGGCTTCGTCACCGGGGAGCTGTTTTTT	CASSRGTGGFVTGELFF
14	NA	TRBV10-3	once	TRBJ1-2	TGTGCCATCAGTTCCCCGGGTGGAGGGTATGGCTACACCTTC	CAISSPGGGYGYTF
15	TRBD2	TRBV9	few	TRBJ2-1	TGTGCCAGCAGCCTAGCGGGTCAAGGGGACAATGAGCAGTTCTTC	CASSLAGQGDNEQFF
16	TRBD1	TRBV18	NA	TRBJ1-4	TGTGCCAGCTCACTACGACAGGGAGCAACTAATGAAAAACTGTTTTTT	CASSLRQGATNEKLFF
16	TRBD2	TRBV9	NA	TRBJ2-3	TGTGCCAGCAGCCCGGAACTAGCGGGTGTCACAGATACGCAGTATTTT	CASSPELAGVTDTQYF
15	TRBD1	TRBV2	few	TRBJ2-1	TGTGCCAGCACTCCGGACAGGACCTCCTACAATGAGCAGTTCTTC	CASTPDRTSYNEQFF
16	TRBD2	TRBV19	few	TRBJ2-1	TGTGCCAGTCGATACCTACTAGCGGGAGAGGGGAATGAGCAGTTCTTC	CASRYLLAGEGNEQFF